This T cell receptor beta chain is drawn from a study of blood T cell repertoires in COVID-19. Turning to the study itself: COVID-19 samples, acute and convalescent, were from the United States, Italy and Spain. PBMCs, B-cell-depleted T cells, or T cells were the source of the cDNA or gDNA that made up the material.

Germline-derived CDR1 and CDR2 are KGHDR and SFDVKD. Trimming took off 9 bases at V and 9 bases at J, with 23 bases between the two ends. This CDR3 has 15 residues. In the original analysis: Using reference gene primer amplification, nucleated cell counts were estimated. TCRdb keeps only in-frame clones here, not all; method: immunoSEQ multiplex PCR. V, J and clone size reflect that table, while D and trimming were determined from the DNA. The repertoire holds approximately 70,000 clones, over 80% seen once, with roughly an eighth in the top ten. This clone has at least ten counts. The V and J genes are TRBV24-1 and TRBJ1-5; no firm D call. What was sequenced was peripheral blood. This clonotype was obtained from an elderly woman with acute or convalescent COVID-19. CDR3 sequence reads: CATLLTGRFYPPQHF. As DNA, the CDR3 is TGTGCCACCTTACTAACCGGTCGTTTTTATCCGCCCCAGCATTTT.